What follows describes a single TCR beta chain. The antigen remains unidentified. This record comes from a study of blood T cells in healthy people across ages. Study findings and constraints: Diversity of TCR beta correlated strongly with naive T cell percentage. Calculation of diversity from one million T cells yielded estimates considered to be underestimates.

Then a second PCR, running roughly 7 to 11 cycles, was carried out with a sample-barcoded 5' primer and a J-beta primer mix. Each CDR3 protein gets one entry after TCRdb re-called the 5' RACE reads with MiXCR. This sample has some 700,000 distinct CDR3 sequences, with about a fifth found just once. The source material was blood. The TCR comes from a man in his sixties or seventies in good health.

The DNA of the CDR3 is TGCGCCAGCAGCCAAGATCAGAGGGGAACAGATACGCAGTATTTT. Protein sequence: CASSQDQRGTDTQYF. The chain recombines TRBV4-1 with TRBJ2-3; D may be TRBD1 or TRBD2 (5 bases each). Germline lookup yields CDR1 MGHRA and CDR2 YSYEKL. The CDR3 contains 15 residues. V shed 0 bases and J shed 3 bases, with 10 bases lying between them.